The entry below gives a single T cell receptor (beta chain) sequence along with its context. Its antigen is undetermined. The data are from a study of long-term antiretroviral therapy in people with HIV. Findings and limits, study-wide: ART preceded a rise in diversity that nonetheless stayed lower than in transplant donor controls.

At least one PBMC sample before ART and at least two after were required. Treated in the United States were all of the participants with HIV. Runs used v3.0 of the immunoSEQ assay and were done at survey level. Sequencing aimed at about 35,000-55,000 T-cell genomes per sample. Libraries were prepared by immunoSEQ multiplex PCR; TCRdb keeps only in-frame clonotypes and omits some of them. The sample lists almost 20,000 clones; 75% to 85% were seen once. V gave up 5 bases and J gave up 4 bases, with 12 bases separating them. Germline V lookup: CDR1 SEHNR, CDR2 FQNEAQ (reference sequence). The CDR3 loop spans 13 amino acids.

This receptor was taken from a woman between 40 and 50 years old with HIV. The specimen was unsorted PBMCs, collected 0.2 years after starting antiretroviral therapy. The chain recombines TRBV7-9 with TRBJ2-7; D remains unclear. The CDR3: CASSRSHEYEQYF. For the CDR3, the DNA is TGTGCCAGCAGCCGCTCACATGAATACGAGCAGTACTTC.